Listed here are 32 T cell receptor beta chains from one sample, sequenced in a study of CD4 T cells in relation to SARS-CoV-2 and coronaviruses. Sequencing used immunoSEQ multiplex PCR; TCRdb keeps in-frame clones, though not all of them. Of around 37,000 clones listed, 70% to 90% were seen once; the top ten hold 3.1%. The material sequenced was memory CD4+ T cells from PBMCs. These receptors were obtained from an adult with COVID-19.

Written as DNA, the CDR3 is TGTGCCAGCAGTTGGACTAGCGGGAGTTGGGGGGAGACCCAGTACTTC. Translated, it gives CASSWTSGSWGETQYF. This rearrangement joins TRBV6-5 to TRBJ2-5, with 13 nucleotides matching TRBD2. V trimming: 4 bases; J trimming: 5 bases; junction bases outside the gene matches: 7. CDR1 and CDR2 from the germline V gene are MNHEY and SVGAGI. CDR3 length: 16 amino acids.

This chain joins TRBV30 and TRBJ1-5, with D maybe TRBD1 (6 bases). V was shortened by 0 bases and J by 7 bases, with 10 bases between the two germline ends. The CDR3 covers 13 residues. CDR1 and CDR2 (germline): GTSNPN, SVGIG (reference sequence). As DNA, the CDR3 is TGTGCCTGGAGTGTAGGGGGGATCCAGCCCCAGCATTTT. It yields the protein CAWSVGGIQPQHF.

The CDR3 region has the DNA TGTGCCATCTCGAGGGGATTCTGGGAGCAGTACTTC. Translated, it gives CAISRGFWEQYF. V is TRBV28 and J is TRBJ2-7, with D perhaps TRBD1 or TRBD2 (5 bases each). The germline V gene encodes CDR1 MDHEN and CDR2 SYDVKM. The length of the CDR3 is 12 residues. Trimming shortened V by 10 bases and J by 7 bases, and 17 bases separated the two germline ends.

This clone was recorded once. The J gene is TRBJ2-2, the V gene TRBV5-4, with D perhaps TRBD2 (6 bases). The CDR3 contains 16 residues. V dropped 2 bases and J dropped 7 bases, with 18 bases sitting between them. The germline V gene encodes CDR1 SGHNT and CDR2 YYREEE (reference sequence). Here the CDR3 reads CASSLDSGGKGGELFF. The CDR3 bases are TGTGCCAGCAGCTTAGATAGCGGAGGAAAGGGCGGGGAGCTGTTTTTT.

The rearrangement uses TRBV5-1 and TRBJ2-1; 8 bases match TRBD2. With V trimmed by 4 bases and J by 0 bases, 6 bases remained unmatched. Germline CDR1 and CDR2: SGHRS and YFSETQ. The CDR3 runs to 16 residues. The DNA for the CDR3 is TGCGCCAGCAGCGGTACTAGCGGCCGCTCCTACAATGAGCAGTTCTTC. This encodes CASSGTSGRSYNEQFF.

The genes are TRBV5-1 and TRBJ2-5; 11 bases agree with TRBD2. Unmatched junction bases numbered 10, after V lost 4 bases and J lost 2 bases. The V gene's germline CDR1 is SGHRS and CDR2 YFSETQ. The CDR3 is 17 amino acids. The CDR3 DNA is TGCGCCAGCAGCCCGGCAGGACTAGCGGGCGGGCAAGAGACCCAGTACTTC. Its protein is CASSPAGLAGGQETQYF.

The rearrangement joins TRBV5-1 to TRBJ2-5, with 10 bases that match TRBD2. The CDR3 has 17 residues. Germline assignment: CDR1 SGHRS and CDR2 YFSETQ. Trimming cost V 0 bases and J 3 bases; bases outside gene matches: 8. CDR3 in DNA: TGCGCCAGCAGCTTGGGATTAGCGGGAGGAATGAAAGAGACCCAGTACTTC. It is translated as CASSLGLAGGMKETQYF.

The chain has TRBV2 and TRBJ2-1; no clear D. Trimming took 7 bases from V and 6 from J, leaving 10 bases between them. Germline lookup yields CDR1 SNHLY and CDR2 FYNNEI. The CDR3 is 12 amino acids. CDR3 coding DNA: TGTGCCAGCATCTTTTTGGCCAATGAGCAGTTCTTC. This sequence encodes CASIFLANEQFF.

The rearrangement uses TRBV7-8 and TRBJ1-6; D perhaps matches TRBD1 (5 bases). Germline CDR1 and CDR2: SGHVS and FQNEAQ. The length of the CDR3 is 15 residues. Trimming stripped 0 bases from V and 10 bases from J, with 13 bases between. CDR3 DNA sequence: TGTGCCAGCAGCTTAGCCGGAAGGGGCCAGTCACCCCTCCACTTT. Its translation: CASSLAGRGQSPLHF.

The chain links TRBV24-1 to TRBJ1-1, with D perhaps matching TRBD1 (6 bases). The CDR3 covers 14 residues. Trimming left V 4 bases short and J 6 bases short, with 14 bases between. The germline V gene has CDR1 KGHDR and CDR2 SFDVKD. The CDR3 coding sequence is TGTGCCACCAGTGACTCCACAGGGACCCCTGAAGCTTTCTTT. Translated: CATSDSTGTPEAFF.

The J gene is TRBJ2-7, the V gene TRBV12-3 or TRBV12-4; D call uncertain. V was pared by 1 base and J by 7 bases, with 5 bases between. CDR3 size: 11 residues. The CDR3 region is CASSLGGEQYF. Written as DNA, the CDR3 is TGTGCCAGCAGTTTAGGGGGAGAGCAGTACTTC.

This clone was seen just once. This rearrangement joins TRBV19 to TRBJ1-4; TRBD1 agrees at 7 bases. Germline CDR1 reads LNHDA; CDR2 reads SQIVND (reference sequence). The ends lost 3 bases at V and 7 bases at J; junction bases unmatched: 2. The CDR3 runs 13 residues. CDR3 region: CASSINRGEKLFF. CDR3 nucleotides: TGTGCCAGTAGTATCAACAGGGGTGAAAAACTGTTTTTT.

V gene TRBV5-5 combines with J gene TRBJ2-1; no clear D gene. The V gene's germline CDR1 is SGHKS and CDR2 YYEKEE (reference sequence). The CDR3 contains 13 residues. The ends were cut back, 1 base at V and 7 bases at J, with 9 bases in the middle. The CDR3 nucleotides are TGTGCCAGCAGCTTGATTTTAGTTAATGAGCAGTTCTTC. It is translated as CASSLILVNEQFF.

This clone was observed a handful of times. J is TRBJ1-3 and V is TRBV6-5; D gene uncertain. The CDR3 contains 14 residues. Germline V gene lookup returns CDR1 MNHEY and CDR2 SVGAGI. V was cut by 6 bases and J by 0 bases, with 9 bases left in between. This CDR3 is CASRRQLSGNTIYF. CDR3 DNA sequence: TGTGCCAGCAGGAGACAACTCTCTGGAAACACCATATATTTT.

The chain recombines TRBV7-7 with TRBJ2-2; 9 bases are a match to TRBD1. CDR3 length equals 16 residues. Germline V gene sequence: CDR1 SSHAT, CDR2 FNYEAQ (reference sequence). V lost 5 bases, J lost 4 bases, and 8 bases stayed unmatched. CDR3 protein: CASSPTTGGATGELFF. CDR3 in DNA: TGTGCCAGCAGCCCAACGACAGGGGGTGCCACCGGGGAGCTGTTTTTT. Full variable domain (rest looked up from reference TRBV7-7 and TRBJ2-2): GAGVSQSPRYKVTKRGQDVTLRCDPISSHATLYWYQQALGQGPEFLTYFNYEAQPDKSGLPSDRFSAERPEGSISTLTIQRTEQRDSAMYRCASSPTTGGATGELFFGEGSRLTVL.

The table lists this clone with a few counts. The CDR3 sequence: CAWTLRGGGAFF. The CDR3 bases are TGTGCCTGGACCCTAAGGGGCGGAGGGGCTTTCTTT. This chain connects TRBV30 to TRBJ1-1, with D perhaps matching TRBD1 (5 bases). This CDR3 spans 12 amino acids. Germline loops: CDR1 GTSNPN, CDR2 SVGIG (reference sequence). Trimming left V 4 bases short and J 11 bases short, with 17 bases between. The complete variable domain, with remaining parts taken from reference TRBV30 and TRBJ1-1, reads SQTIHQWPATLVQPVGSPLSLECTVEGTSNPNLYWYRQAAGRGLQLLFYSVGIGQISSEVPQNLSASRPQDRQFILSSKKLLLSDSGFYLCAWTLRGGGAFFGQGTRLTVV.

The genes are TRBV2 and TRBJ1-5, with TRBD1 matching 7 bases. Germline-derived CDR1 and CDR2 are SNHLY and FYNNEI. CDR3 size: 14 residues. After removal of 5 bases from V and 5 bases from J, the junction contained 6 bases not matched to a gene. Written as DNA, the CDR3 is TGTGCCAGCAGTAGACAGGGAAGAGATCAGCCCCAGCATTTT. Its protein product is CASSRQGRDQPQHF.

In its sample, this clone was seen a few times. The chain has TRBV7-8 and TRBJ1-5; D uncertain. There are 14 residues in the CDR3. The germline V gene encodes CDR1 SGHVS and CDR2 FQNEAQ. V lost 1 base and J lost 0, with 4 bases in between. The DNA of the CDR3 is TGTGCCAGCAGCTTAGTTGTTAGCAATCAGCCCCAGCATTTT. Protein product: CASSLVVSNQPQHF.

The chain joins TRBV6-5 to TRBJ2-2; D gene unclear. The CDR3 loop spans 13 amino acids. The V gene lost 6 bases and the J gene lost 4 bases, with 9 bases spanning the gap. Germline V gene sequence: CDR1 MNHEY, CDR2 SVGAGI. The CDR3, as DNA: TGTGCCAGCAGCCTTACATCCACCGGGGAGCTGTTTTTT. It codes for CASSLTSTGELFF.

Only a few counts were recorded for this clone. This chain uses TRBV7-2 with TRBJ1-5; D unclear. In germline, CDR1 is SGHTA, CDR2 FQGNSA. Trimming left V 2 bases short and J 7 bases short, with 6 bases between. This CDR3 comprises 12 residues. This chain's CDR3 is CASSLRGQPQHF. CDR3 coding DNA: TGTGCCAGCAGCTTAAGAGGGCAGCCCCAGCATTTT.

This CDR3 reads CASSPQYGQGQPQHF. CDR3 DNA sequence: TGTGCCAGCAGCCCACAGTACGGCCAGGGACAGCCCCAGCATTTT. This rearrangement joins TRBV6-5 to TRBJ1-5; perhaps TRBD1 as D (5 bases). CDR1 MNHEY and CDR2 SVGAGI come from the germline V gene. Trimming took off 6 bases at V and 7 bases at J, with 19 bases between the two ends. The CDR3 covers 15 residues.

V is TRBV12-3 or TRBV12-4 and J is TRBJ2-2, with 8 positions matching TRBD2. This CDR3 has 13 residues. Losses at the gene ends were 7 bases for V and 5 bases for J; bases not matched to a gene: 3. CDR3 sequence (DNA): TGTGCCAGCAATCGGGAGGGTACCGGGGAGCTGTTTTTT. Translation: CASNREGTGELFF.

The gene calls are TRBV29-1 and TRBJ2-1, with 8 bases lining up with TRBD2. The CDR3 runs 14 residues. The ends lost 5 bases at V and 15 bases at J; junction bases unmatched: 18. Germline loops: CDR1 SQVTM, CDR2 ANQGSEA. The CDR3 DNA reads as TGCAGCGTTCTAGGGGTAGCGGGACTCATTATGCGGTTCTTC. It yields the protein CSVLGVAGLIMRFF.

The chain employs TRBV28 and TRBJ2-1, with a possible D match to TRBD1 (8 bases). The CDR3 covers 15 residues. Trimming shortened V by 3 bases and J by 6 bases, and 15 bases separated the two germline ends. CDR1 and CDR2 from the germline V gene are MDHEN and SYDVKM. CDR3 residues: CASSFSGGGGNEQFF. The CDR3 DNA follows: TGTGCCAGCAGTTTTTCAGGGGGCGGGGGCAATGAGCAGTTCTTC.

The genes are TRBV6-2 or TRBV6-3 and TRBJ2-2; unclear D gene. CDR3 length: 13 amino acids. The germline V gene encodes CDR1 MNHEY and CDR2 SVGEGT. Trimming shortened V by 4 bases and J by 8 bases, and 11 bases separated the two germline ends. In DNA form, the CDR3 reads TGTGCCAGCAGTTCCAATCGGGCGGGGGAGCTGTTTTTT. This gives the protein CASSSNRAGELFF.

The V and J genes are TRBV7-3 and TRBJ2-3; 7 bases align to TRBD2. This CDR3 is 17 amino acids long. Germline V lookup: CDR1 SGHTA, CDR2 FQGTGA. Losses at the gene ends were 6 bases for V and 0 bases for J; bases not matched to a gene: 12. This chain's CDR3 is CASRPEDKGGSTDTQYF. As DNA, the CDR3 is TGTGCCAGCAGACCAGAAGACAAGGGAGGGAGCACAGATACGCAGTATTTT.

The count of this clone is one. V is TRBV7-3 and J is TRBJ2-1, with 9 bases fitting TRBD1. V was pared by 5 bases and J by 8 bases, with 7 bases of the junction left unmatched. Germline CDR1 SGHTA, CDR2 FQGTGA. This CDR3 has 14 residues. The CDR3 is CASSQGQGFYEQFF. In nucleotides, the CDR3 is TGTGCCAGCAGCCAAGGACAGGGGTTCTATGAGCAGTTCTTC.

The CDR3 loop reads CASSTSGAKNIQYF. Written as DNA, the CDR3 is TGTGCCAGCAGCACCTCAGGTGCCAAAAACATTCAGTACTTC. V is TRBV5-6 and J is TRBJ2-4; D remains ambiguous. The germline CDR1 and CDR2 sequences are SGHDT and YYEEEE. This CDR3 has 14 amino acids. With 4 bases removed from V and 1 base from J, the gap between germline ends came to 9 bases.

This chain links TRBV28 with TRBJ1-4; D uncertain. Germline V gene data show CDR1 as MDHEN and CDR2 as SYDVKM. Trimming left V 3 bases short and J 0 bases short, with 5 bases between. This CDR3 region has 14 residues. As DNA, the CDR3 is TGTGCCAGCAGTTTTTGGCCAACTAATGAAAAACTGTTTTTT. Translating it yields CASSFWPTNEKLFF.

The rearrangement uses TRBV9 and TRBJ2-2; TRBD1 is a possible D gene (5 bases). The germline V gene has CDR1 SGDLS and CDR2 YYNGEE. V lost 1 base and J 5 bases, leaving 12 bases between the germline ends. This CDR3 region has 15 residues. The CDR3 protein is CASSVQGAGTGELFF. DNA for the CDR3: TGTGCCAGCAGCGTACAGGGCGCTGGTACCGGGGAGCTGTTTTTT.

The chain recombines TRBV11-2 with TRBJ2-5; D gene unclear. CDR1 and CDR2 (germline): SGHAT, FQNNGV. Trimming stripped 5 bases from V and 7 bases from J, with 23 bases between. CDR3 length equals 16 residues. CDR3 sequence (DNA): TGTGCCAGCAGCGATCGCAGGTGGGGTCCACCCGGGACCCAGTACTTC. Translation gives CASSDRRWGPPGTQYF.

The chain joins TRBV7-3 to TRBJ2-3, with 7 bases fitting TRBD1. CDR1 is SGHTA and CDR2 is FQGTGA in the germline V gene. The V and J ends lost 5 bases and 0 bases, in that order; junction bases with no gene match: 2. The CDR3 runs to 14 residues. The CDR3: CASSRDSSTDTQYF. DNA for the CDR3: TGTGCCAGCAGCCGGGACAGTAGCACAGATACGCAGTATTTT. The complete variable domain, with remaining parts taken from reference TRBV7-3 and TRBJ2-3, reads GAGVSQTPSNKVTEKGKYVELRCDPISGHTALYWYRQSLGQGPEFLIYFQGTGAADDSGLPNDRFFAVRPEGSVSTLKIQRTERGDSAVYLCASSRDSSTDTQYFGPGTRLTVL.